What follows is one T cell receptor (beta chain) and its context. These data are taken from a study of CD8 T cells in Susac syndrome. The authors reverse transcribed about 0.45 to 1 ug RNA with random hexamers. MiXCR, applied by TCRdb to the immunoSEQ multiplex PCR reads, yields one record per CDR3 protein. The profile covers just over 300,000 distinct CDR3 sequences, with roughly nine tenths appearing a single time and about 0.07% taken by the ten largest. Sequenced input: CD4+ T cells from PBMCs. The sequence was collected from a human donor with multiple sclerosis.

The CDR3 sequence: CASSWGPGQTNTGELFF. The CDR3 region has the DNA TGCGCCAGCAGCTGGGGACCGGGACAGACTAACACCGGGGAGCTGTTTTTT. The V call is TRBV5-1, the J call TRBJ2-2; 7 positions agree with TRBD1. Germline V gives CDR1 SGHRS, CDR2 YFSETQ. V was clipped by 3 bases and J by 2 bases; unmatched bases: 10. This CDR3 region has 17 residues. The whole variable domain, filled in from reference TRBV5-1 and TRBJ2-2, reads KAGVTQTPRYLIKTRGQQVTLSCSPISGHRSVSWYQQTPGQGLQFLFEYFSETQRNKGNFPGRFSGRQFSNSRSEMNVSTLELGDSALYLCASSWGPGQTNTGELFFGEGSRLTVL.